This TCR beta chain is drawn from a study of graft-versus-host responses after intestinal transplantation. Overall study context: Recipients were all induced with anti-thymocyte globulin, then given tacrolimus and steroids for roughly 3 years. Broader study findings: Early after transplant, HvG declines were associated with peak levels of circulating GvH clones. Graft-donor T cell macrochimerism coincided with high graft-versus-host to host-versus-graft clonal ratios in allografts. Detection of GvH clones occurred in recipient marrow, and some had their first appearance in ileum or blood.

Germline lookup yields CDR1 SQVTM and CDR2 ANQGSEA. The CDR3 has 17 residues. J gave up 4 bases and V 5 bases, and 14 bases lay outside the gene matches. Libraries were prepared by immunoSEQ multiplex PCR; TCRdb keeps only in-frame clonotypes and omits some of them. The top ten clones hold approximately 0.064% of a sample with 99,000 or so clones, around 90% of them seen once. Note on this clone: Antigen: not known.

The sample consisted of unstimulated CD8+ T cells sorted from spleen or lymph node cells, taken before transplant. This receptor was identified in a human donor who was the organ donor for an intestinal transplant. This chain connects TRBV29-1 to TRBJ2-1; 10 bases map to TRBD2. CDR3 nucleotides: TGCAGCGTTTCCCGAAGCGGGAGGGCCGATGGATACAATGAGCAGTTCTTC. It specifies CSVSRSGRADGYNEQFF.